These 10 T cell receptor beta chains were all obtained from the same sample, sequenced in a study of T cell responses to AZD1222 COVID-19 vaccine. The data were produced by immunoSEQ multiplex PCR, yet TCRdb's version contains in-frame clones alone and is incomplete. Of some 110,000 clones listed, roughly 84% were seen once; the top ten hold 9.4%. Sequencing was performed on peripheral blood, taken on day 0 of AZD1222 vaccination. These receptors all come from an adult in good health.

This clone came up a few times. This sequence joins TRBV30 and TRBJ1-4; D may be TRBD1 (6 bases). The CDR3 is made up of 13 amino acids. Trimming left V 3 bases short and J 8 bases short, with 13 bases between. CDR1 is GTSNPN and CDR2 is SVGIG in the germline V gene (reference sequence). DNA for the CDR3: TGTGCCTGGAGATGGGGGGCAGGCGAAAAACTGTTTTTT. Its translation: CAWRWGAGEKLFF.

CDR3 residues: CASSSIDEQPQHF. CDR3 sequence (DNA): TGTGCCAGCAGCTCCATCGATGAGCAGCCCCAGCATTTT. The chain combines TRBV7-2 with TRBJ1-5; D remains unclear. CDR1 and CDR2 from the germline V gene are SGHTA and FQGNSA. V was trimmed by 4 bases and J by 7 bases, leaving 11 bases between them. This CDR3 comprises 13 residues. The variable domain in full, with the rest retrieved from reference TRBV7-2 and TRBJ1-5, is GAGVSQSPSNKVTEKGKDVELRCDPISGHTALYWYRQSLGQGLEFLIYFQGNSAPDKSGLPSDRFSAERTGGSVSTLTIQRTQQEDSAVYLCASSSIDEQPQHFGDGTRLSIL.

The V gene is TRBV19, the J gene TRBJ2-6; TRBD1 is a possible D gene (7 bases). The germline CDR1 and CDR2 sequences are LNHDA and SQIVND (reference sequence). V shed 5 bases and J shed 3 bases, with 20 bases lying between them. The CDR3 runs 18 residues. Written as DNA, the CDR3 is TGTGCCAGTAGTGTCGGGGGCAGGGGGAAAGGTGGGGCCAACGTCCTGACTTTC. Its translation is CASSVGGRGKGGANVLTF.

The genes are TRBV3-1 (or the pseudogene TRBV3-2) and TRBJ1-2; D uncertain. Looked up from germline, CDR1 is LGHDT and CDR2 is YNNKEL (reference sequence). This CDR3 has 12 amino acids. Between the trimmed V and J ends, which lost 0 bases and 8 bases, there was a span of 7 bases. The CDR3 loop reads CASSQEGRGYTF. The CDR3 nucleotides are TGTGCCAGCAGCCAAGAAGGGCGCGGCTACACCTTC.

This clone is a singleton in its sample. V usage is TRBV2 and J usage is TRBJ2-7, with D hard to call. Germline-derived CDR1 and CDR2 are SNHLY and FYNNEI. This CDR3 comprises 10 residues. Trimming pared 8 bases from V and 4 bases from J, leaving 6 bases between. CDR3 region: CASGEYEQYF. The CDR3, as DNA: TGTGCCAGCGGCGAGTACGAGCAGTACTTC. The full variable domain, in which reference TRBV2 and TRBJ2-7 provide the parts outside the CDR3, is EPEVTQTPSHQVTQMGQEVILRCVPISNHLYFYWYRQILGQKVEFLVSFYNNEISEKSEIFDDQFSVERPDGSNFTLKIRSTKLEDSAMYFCASGEYEQYFGPGTRLTVT.

The chain joins TRBV28 to TRBJ2-3; 7 bases fit TRBD2. The CDR3 contains 17 residues. Germline V gene lookup returns CDR1 MDHEN and CDR2 SYDVKM. The V gene end was trimmed by 7 bases and the J gene end by 4 bases; junction bases not matched to a gene: 17. The CDR3 bases are TGTGCCAGCATTCGGACTGGGGGGGTAACCTCTTCAGATACGCAGTATTTT. Its translation is CASIRTGGVTSSDTQYF. Variable domain in full (rest from reference TRBV28 and TRBJ2-3): DVKVTQSSRYLVKRTGEKVFLECVQDMDHENMFWYRQDPGLGLRLIYFSYDVKMKEKGDIPEGYSVSREKKERFSLILESASTNQTSMYLCASIRTGGVTSSDTQYFGPGTRLTVL.

The chain links TRBV27 to TRBJ2-1; tentatively, D is TRBD1 (6 bases). Trimming stripped 0 bases from V and 6 bases from J, with 15 bases between. Per germline, CDR1 MNHEY and CDR2 SMNVEV (reference sequence). The CDR3 is made up of 16 amino acids. The DNA of the CDR3 is TGTGCCAGCAGTTTATCGTGGGGGCGCCGATCCAATGAGCAGTTCTTC. Translation: CASSLSWGRRSNEQFF.

This clone has just one count. The rearrangement uses TRBV12-5 and TRBJ1-2; 8 bases are a match to TRBD1. The CDR3 is 13 amino acids. Trimming took 6 bases from V and 9 from J; bases not matched to a gene: 9. Per the germline V gene, CDR1 is LGHNT and CDR2 is FRNRAP. The CDR3 loop is CASGETGQGRYTF. The CDR3, as DNA: TGTGCTAGTGGGGAAACAGGACAGGGTCGCTACACCTTC.

The chain carries TRBV5-1 and TRBJ1-6, with 9 bases matching TRBD1. Germline V gene lookup returns CDR1 SGHRS and CDR2 YFSETQ. The CDR3 extends over 18 amino acids. V lost 4 bases to trimming and J lost 0 bases; unmatched junction nucleotides: 8. The CDR3 coding sequence is TGCGCCAGCAGCCCAAGGACAGGGGAATCCTCCTATAATTCACCCCTCCACTTT. Translating it yields CASSPRTGESSYNSPLHF.

J is TRBJ2-7 and V is TRBV19; D is ambiguous. Trimming pared 2 bases from V and 2 bases from J, leaving 16 bases between. This CDR3 comprises 16 residues. Germline assignment: CDR1 LNHDA and CDR2 SQIVND (reference sequence). CDR3 amino acids: CASSIITRTPPYEQYF. The CDR3 DNA is TGTGCCAGTAGTATAATAACCAGGACCCCCCCCTACGAGCAGTACTTC.